The next 5 T cell receptor beta chains were all read from a single sample in a study of cytomegalovirus exposure and HLA in healthy donors. The PCR was carried out with 60 Vbeta primers and 13 Jbeta primers. The method was immunoSEQ multiplex PCR; TCRdb's version includes in-frame clones alone and lacks a portion of them. The sample lists 150,000 to 170,000 clones, more than 75% occurring once. Specimen: PBMCs. These receptors all stem from a man aged 25-45 years in good health and CMV-seropositive.

This clone was found a few times. The V gene is TRBV6-6, the J gene TRBJ1-1; TRBD1 agrees at 11 bases. The length of the CDR3 is 13 residues. Germline V CDR1 and CDR2: MNHNY, SVGAGI (reference sequence). After removal of 6 bases from V and 5 bases from J, the junction contained 2 bases not matched to a gene. The CDR3 here is CASSGTGGTEAFF. The CDR3 DNA is TGTGCCAGCAGCGGGACAGGGGGAACTGAAGCTTTCTTT.

This clone was counted a single time. The chain recombines TRBV4-2 with TRBJ1-5; D possibly corresponds to TRBD1 (6 bases). The germline V gene encodes CDR1 LGHNA and CDR2 YNFKEQ. Trimming shortened V by 2 bases and J by 7 bases, and 21 bases separated the two germline ends. The CDR3 consists of 17 residues. The CDR3 DNA sequence: TGTGCCAGCAGCCAAAAGGCGTATCGGGTAGGGGGACAGCCCCAGCATTTT. Protein: CASSQKAYRVGGQPQHF.

J is TRBJ2-5 and V is TRBV30, with a weak D call TRBD1 (5 bases). The last part of the DNA fits TRBJ2-7 better; the J call may be wrong. Looked up from germline, CDR1 is GTSNPN and CDR2 is SVGIG (reference sequence). The CDR3 length is 14 residues. CDR3 residues: CAHAPDQGSYEQYF. The DNA for the CDR3 is TGTGCCCACGCCCCCGACCAGGGTTCCTACGAGCAGTACTTC.

CDR3 sequence reads: CASSLDQTYEQYF. CDR3 sequence (DNA): TGTGCCAGCAGCTTAGATCAGACCTACGAGCAGTACTTC. The chain links TRBV7-6 to TRBJ2-7; D call uncertain. The V end was cut by 1 base, the J end by 2 bases, with 6 bases between. This CDR3 spans 13 amino acids. Germline V gives CDR1 SGHVS, CDR2 FNYEAQ. Full variable domain (rest looked up from reference TRBV7-6 and TRBJ2-7): GAGVSQSPRYKVTKRGQDVALRCDPISGHVSLYWYRQALGQGPEFLTYFNYEAQQDKSGLPNDRFSAERPEGSISTLTIQRTEQRDSAMYRCASSLDQTYEQYFGPGTRLTVT.

CDR3 protein: CASSPAVGHRLHEQYF. Here the CDR3 DNA reads TGTGCCAGCAGCCCTGCCGTCGGTCACAGGCTCCACGAGCAGTACTTC. The rearrangement joins TRBV28 to TRBJ2-7; D is perhaps TRBD1 (5 bases). CDR1 is MDHEN and CDR2 is SYDVKM in the germline V gene. V was pared by 6 bases and J by 5 bases, with 23 bases between. CDR3 length equals 16 residues.